This T cell receptor (beta chain) comes out of a study of early T cells in non-severe SARS-CoV-2 infection. The germline gives CDR1 SGHAT, CDR2 FQNNGV. The CDR3 consists of 13 residues. The germline V and J ends were trimmed by 5 bases and 7 bases, with 14 bases remaining between them. This clonotype was seen ten or more times. In the library, individual cDNA molecules carried attached unique molecular identifiers. MiXCR, applied by TCRdb to the 5' RACE reads, yields one record per CDR3 protein. The table lists approximately 100,000 distinct CDR3 sequences, 15% to 20% of them singletons. The source material was whole blood. The sequence derives from an adult who was a healthcare worker with PCR-confirmed SARS-CoV-2 infection or an uninfected control (not recorded which). The chain recombines TRBV11-2 with TRBJ1-2, with D maybe TRBD1 (5 bases). The CDR3 protein is CASSPRLRGGYTF. DNA for the CDR3: TGTGCCAGCAGCCCTCGCCTAAGGGGTGGCTACACCTTC. The whole variable domain, filled in from reference TRBV11-2 and TRBJ1-2, reads EAGVAQSPRYKIIEKRQSVAFWCNPISGHATLYWYQQILGQGPKLLIQFQNNGVVDDSQLPKDRFSAERLKGVDSTLKIQPAKLEDSAVYLCASSPRLRGGYTFGSGTRLTVV.